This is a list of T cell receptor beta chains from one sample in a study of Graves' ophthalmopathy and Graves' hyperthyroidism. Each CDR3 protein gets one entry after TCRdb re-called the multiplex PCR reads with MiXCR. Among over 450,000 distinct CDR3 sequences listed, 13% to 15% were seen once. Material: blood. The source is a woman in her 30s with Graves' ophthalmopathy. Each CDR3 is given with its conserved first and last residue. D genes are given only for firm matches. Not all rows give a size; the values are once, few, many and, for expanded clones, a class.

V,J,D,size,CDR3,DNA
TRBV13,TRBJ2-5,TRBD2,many,CASSLGTSGGDQETQYF,TGTGCCAGCAGCTTAGGTACTAGCGGGGGGGACCAAGAGACCCAGTACTTC
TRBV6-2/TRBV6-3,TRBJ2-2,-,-,CASSYSLPNTGELFF,TGTGCCAGCAGTTATTCCCTGCCGAACACCGGGGAGCTGTTTTTT
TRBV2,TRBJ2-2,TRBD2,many,CASSVAGGPGELFF,TGTGCCAGCTCGGTAGCGGGGGGGCCCGGGGAGCTGTTTTTT
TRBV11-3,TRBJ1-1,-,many,CASSLGLRESAFF,TGTGCCAGCAGCTTAGGGTTAAGAGAGTCGGCTTTCTTT
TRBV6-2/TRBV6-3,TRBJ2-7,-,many,CASSYLPHEQYF,TGTGCCAGCAGTTACCTCCCCCACGAGCAGTACTTC
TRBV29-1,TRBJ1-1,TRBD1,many,CSAYRDRTEAFF,TGCAGCGCTTACCGGGACAGGACTGAAGCTTTCTTT
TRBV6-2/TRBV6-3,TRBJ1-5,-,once,CASSYGGVSNQPQHF,TGTGCCAGCAGTTACGGGGGAGTAAGCAATCAGCCCCAGCATTTT
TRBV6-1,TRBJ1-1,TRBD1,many,CASRETGMNTEAFF,TGTGCCAGCAGAGAGACAGGGATGAACACTGAAGCTTTCTTT
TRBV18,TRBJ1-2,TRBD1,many,CASSPPATGGPYGYTF,TGTGCCAGCTCACCACCTGCGACAGGGGGCCCGTATGGCTACACCTTC
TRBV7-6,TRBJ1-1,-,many,CASSLEAGLQHTEAFF,TGTGCCAGCAGCTTAGAGGCGGGCCTCCAGCACACTGAAGCTTTCTTT
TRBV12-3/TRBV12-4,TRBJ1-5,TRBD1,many,CASSSRDRRANQPQHF,TGTGCCAGCAGTTCCCGGGACAGGAGGGCGAATCAGCCCCAGCATTTT
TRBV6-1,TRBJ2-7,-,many,CASLARTKVSEQYF,TGTGCCAGCCTTGCCCGGACTAAAGTTAGCGAGCAGTACTTC
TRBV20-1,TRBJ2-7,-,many,CSARDKLWYEQYF,TGCAGTGCTAGAGATAAATTATGGTACGAGCAGTACTTC
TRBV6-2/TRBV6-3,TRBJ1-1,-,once,CASSYSILAKRNTEAFF,TGTGCCAGCAGTTACTCGATCTTGGCAAAGAGGAACACTGAAGCTTTCTTT
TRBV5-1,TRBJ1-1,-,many,CASSLDGGKTEAFF,TGCGCCAGCAGCTTGGATGGGGGCAAAACTGAAGCTTTCTTT
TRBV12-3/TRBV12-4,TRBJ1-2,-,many,CASSFPGTYYGYTF,TGTGCCAGCAGTTTCCCGGGGACTTACTATGGCTACACCTTC
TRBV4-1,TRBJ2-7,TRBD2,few,CASSQGVSGLAGVGQYF,TGCGCCAGCAGCCAAGGAGTGTCCGGACTAGCGGGAGTCGGGCAGTACTTC
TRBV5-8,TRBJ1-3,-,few,CASRLPGAPGNTIYF,TGTGCCAGCAGACTACCGGGAGCCCCTGGAAACACCATATATTTT
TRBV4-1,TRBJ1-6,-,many,CASSQVNGYSPLHF,TGCGCCAGCAGCCAAGTTAACGGATATTCACCCCTCCACTTT
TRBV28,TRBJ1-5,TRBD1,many,CASKWTGGVNQPQHF,TGTGCCAGCAAATGGACAGGGGGCGTCAATCAGCCCCAGCATTTT
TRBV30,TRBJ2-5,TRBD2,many,CAWSGASGSETQYF,TGTGCCTGGAGTGGGGCTAGCGGGAGTGAGACCCAGTACTTC
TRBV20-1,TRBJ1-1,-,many,CSAREETEAFF,TGCAGTGCTAGAGAGGAAACTGAAGCTTTCTTT
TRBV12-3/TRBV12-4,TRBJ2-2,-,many,CASSFWGTPDGGELFF,TGTGCCAGCAGTTTTTGGGGGACACCTGATGGCGGGGAGCTGTTTTTT
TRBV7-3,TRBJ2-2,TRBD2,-,CASSLTGLAGEESEGTGELFF,TGTGCCAGCAGCTTAACGGGACTAGCGGGAGAGGAAAGTGAGGGAACCGGGGAGCTGTTTTTT
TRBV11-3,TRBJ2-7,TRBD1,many,CASSSRQGDNEQYF,TGTGCCAGCAGCTCAAGACAGGGGGACAACGAGCAGTACTTC
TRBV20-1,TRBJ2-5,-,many,CSARIVETQYF,TGCAGTGCTCGGATAGTGGAGACCCAGTACTTC
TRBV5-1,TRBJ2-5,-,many,CASSLDAGIGGETQYF,TGCGCCAGCAGCTTGGATGCAGGGATCGGGGGTGAGACCCAGTACTTC
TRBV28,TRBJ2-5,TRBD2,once,CASRSGGAKTQYF,TGTGCCAGCCGTAGCGGGGGGGCCAAGACCCAGTACTTC
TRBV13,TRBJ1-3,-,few,CASSDAVSSGNTIYF,TGTGCCAGCAGCGACGCGGTGAGCTCTGGAAACACCATATATTTT
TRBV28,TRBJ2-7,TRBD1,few,CASRAGQGSYEQYF,TGTGCCAGCAGGGCCGGACAGGGTTCCTACGAGCAGTACTTC
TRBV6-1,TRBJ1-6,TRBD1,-,CATHRTGSNSPLHF,TGTGCCACCCACCGGACAGGGAGTAATTCACCCCTCCACTTT
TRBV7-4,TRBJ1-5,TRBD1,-,CASSLVWVQGGRQPQHF,TGTGCCAGCAGCTTAGTTTGGGTACAGGGGGGGCGACAGCCCCAGCATTTT
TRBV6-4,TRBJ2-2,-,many,CASSDSRAGDTGELFF,TGTGCCAGCAGTGACTCCCGGGCAGGGGACACCGGGGAGCTGTTTTTT
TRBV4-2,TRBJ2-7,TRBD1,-,CASSHTGGSSYEQYF,TGTGCCAGCAGCCATACAGGGGGGAGCTCCTACGAGCAGTACTTC
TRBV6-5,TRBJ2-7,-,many,CASSYGLSYEQYF,TGTGCCAGCAGTTACGGACTTTCCTACGAGCAGTACTTC
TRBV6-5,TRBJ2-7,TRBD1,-,CASSYSGTGGVEQYF,TGTGCCAGCAGTTATTCCGGGACAGGAGGAGTCGAGCAGTACTTC
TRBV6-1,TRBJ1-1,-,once,CASSEERTFYMDTDAFF,TGTGCCAGCAGTGAAGAGAGGACATTTTACATGGACACTGATGCTTTCTTT
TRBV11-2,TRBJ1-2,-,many,CASSLEPGRTNYGYTF,TGTGCCAGCAGCTTAGAACCGGGACGGACTAACTATGGCTACACCTTC
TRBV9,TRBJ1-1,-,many,CASSVGAGVWTEAFF,TGTGCCAGCAGCGTAGGCGCAGGGGTTTGGACTGAAGCTTTCTTT
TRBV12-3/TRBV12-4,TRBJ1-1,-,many,CASRRTANTEAFF,TGTGCCAGCAGGAGGACAGCCAACACTGAAGCTTTCTTT
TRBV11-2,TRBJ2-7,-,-,CASSLVEGQGRYF,TGTGCCAGCAGCTTAGTAGAGGGCCAGGGCCGATACTTC
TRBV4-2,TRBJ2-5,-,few,CASSQVGSPGETQYF,TGTGCCAGCAGCCAAGTAGGCAGCCCTGGGGAGACCCAGTACTTC
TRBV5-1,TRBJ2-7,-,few,CASSPRRWGYYEQYF,TGCGCCAGCAGCCCCCGCCGATGGGGCTACTACGAGCAGTACTTC
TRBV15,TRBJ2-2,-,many,CATSRDRLGWPGTGELFF,TGTGCCACCAGCAGAGATCGGTTGGGTTGGCCCGGCACCGGGGAGCTGTTTTTT
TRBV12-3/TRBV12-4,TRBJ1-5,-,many,CASSIGPNQPQHF,TGTGCCAGCAGTATAGGGCCCAATCAGCCCCAGCATTTT
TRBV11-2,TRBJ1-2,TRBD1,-,CASSSTGVSVSYYGYTF,TGTGCCAGCAGCTCGACAGGGGTGTCCGTGAGTTACTATGGTTACACCTTC
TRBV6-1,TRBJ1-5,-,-,CASSPNLWISNQPQHF,TGTGCCAGCAGTCCGAACCTGTGGATTAGCAATCAGCCCCAGCATTTT
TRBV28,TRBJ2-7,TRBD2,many,CASSFAGGLSYEQYF,TGTGCCAGCAGTTTCGCGGGAGGGCTCTCCTACGAGCAGTACTTC
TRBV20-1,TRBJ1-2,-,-,CSAPRDNYGYTF,TGCAGTGCCCCTCGGGATAACTATGGCTACACCTTC
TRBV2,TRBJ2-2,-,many,CASNLRAGYTGELFF,TGTGCCAGCAACCTCCGGGCCGGGTACACCGGGGAGCTGTTTTTT
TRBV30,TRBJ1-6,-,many,CAWSHTTAGSYNSPLHF,TGTGCCTGGAGCCACACGACCGCGGGGTCCTATAATTCACCCCTCCACTTT
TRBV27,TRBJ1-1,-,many,CASSLGVGLTEAFF,TGTGCCAGCAGTCTAGGGGTGGGGCTTACTGAAGCTTTCTTT
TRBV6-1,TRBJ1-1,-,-,CAYSLVEEGTEAFF,TGTGCCTATTCCTTGGTCGAGGAGGGGACTGAAGCTTTCTTT
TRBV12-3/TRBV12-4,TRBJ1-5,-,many,CASSPVFLEQPQHF,TGTGCCAGCAGTCCCGTCTTCCTAGAACAGCCCCAGCATTTT
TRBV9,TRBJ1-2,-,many,CASSVDGGYGYTF,TGTGCCAGCAGCGTAGATGGAGGCTATGGCTACACCTTC
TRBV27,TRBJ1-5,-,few,CARGRGAGQPQHF,TGTGCCAGAGGTCGGGGGGCAGGTCAGCCCCAGCATTTC
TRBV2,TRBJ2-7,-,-,CASTRFLLEQYF,TGTGCCAGCACCCGTTTTCTCCTCGAGCAGTACTTC
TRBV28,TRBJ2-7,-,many,CASSPSGEQYF,TGTGCCAGCAGCCCCTCGGGAGAGCAGTACTTC
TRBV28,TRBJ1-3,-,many,CASSFTTALGGGNTIYF,TGTGCCAGCAGTTTTACCACGGCTTTAGGGGGTGGAAACACCATATATTTT
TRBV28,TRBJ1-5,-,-,CASSFETDSNQPQHF,TGTGCCAGCAGTTTCGAGACGGATAGCAATCAGCCCCAGCATTTT